Sequencing of this T cell receptor (beta chain) was carried out in a study of cytomegalovirus exposure and HLA in healthy donors. Study outcomes and limitations: Accurate prediction of HLA-A and HLA-B alleles (for most subjects) was reportedly achieved from TCR beta sequences.

PCR used 60 Vbeta primers and 13 Jbeta primers. TCRdb's copy holds only in-frame clones and misses some; the assay was immunoSEQ multiplex PCR. The table records 50,000 or so clones, 77% of them present only once. Germline CDR1 reads SGHNT; CDR2 reads YYREEE (reference sequence). Trimming removed 2 bases from V and 2 bases from J; junction bases left unmatched: 14. This CDR3 has 19 residues. This clone was counted between two and nine times. Its antigen is unknown. Sequencing used PBMCs. The TCR was taken from a female donor in good health and CMV-seronegative. This sequence joins TRBV5-4 and TRBJ2-3; 10 nucleotides match TRBD2. In DNA, the CDR3 is TGTGCCAGCAGCTTCACTCGGCTAGCGGGGGCTCCATACACAGATACGCAGTATTTT. Its translation: CASSFTRLAGAPYTDTQYF.